This T cell receptor beta chain was observed in a study of blood T cell repertoires in COVID-19. The V and J ends lost 3 bases and 4 bases respectively, with 4 bases between them. The V gene's germline CDR1 is GTSNPN and CDR2 SVGIG (reference sequence). This CDR3 spans 11 amino acids. This clone appeared a few times. The data were produced by immunoSEQ multiplex PCR, yet TCRdb's version contains in-frame clones alone and is incomplete. The repertoire holds about 190,000 clones, with nearly 90% as singletons. The sample was peripheral blood. J is TRBJ1-3 and V is TRBV30; D gene uncertain. The receptor was isolated from a man in his fifties or sixties with acute or convalescent COVID-19. The CDR3 DNA sequence: TGTGCCTGGAGGACAGGAAACACCATATATTTT. Protein sequence: CAWRTGNTIYF.